The 21 T cell receptor beta chains presented below share a single source sample, sequenced in a study of shared clonotypes between healthy human individuals (TCRdb year 2020). Libraries were built with the immunoSEQ multiplex PCR assay. This is the immuneACCESS table as TCRdb keeps it, with only in-frame sequences that have V and J called. A part of the clones is gone; compared with another copy, unresolved V genes explain less than half, and the rest is unexplained. The sample table records about 2 million clones; 95% of these occur just once. The top ten clones comprise 0.1% to 0.15% of the sample. Material: naive CD4+ T cells sorted from blood. Sample cell subset or site, as interpreted from the label and publication: CD45RA+ positively selected. These TCRs come from a man aged 18 to 30 in good health.

CDR3 DNA sequence: TGTGCCAGGCTGCGGGAAAAACTGTTTTTT. Protein product: CARLREKLFF. This sequence joins TRBV6-4 and TRBJ1-4; D gene uncertain. Trimming took off 9 bases at V and 8 bases at J, with 7 bases between the two ends. Germline CDR1 MRHNA, CDR2 SNTAGT. This CDR3 is built from 10 residues.

Note on this clone: The identical CDR3 is also encoded by other nucleotide sequences in the sample. This chain joins TRBV18 and TRBJ2-5, with TRBD1 identical over 9 bases. Germline CDR1 reads KGHSH; CDR2 reads LQKENI. This CDR3 comprises 14 residues. V lost 4 bases to trimming and J lost 2 bases; unmatched junction nucleotides: 2. CDR3 residues: CASSLGQGQETQYF. Here the CDR3 DNA reads TGTGCCAGCTCACTGGGACAGGGACAAGAGACCCAGTACTTC.

The rearrangement links TRBV4-3 to TRBJ2-7; 11 nucleotides line up with TRBD2. The CDR3 loop spans 16 amino acids. Germline CDR1 reads LGHNA; CDR2 reads YSLEER. Trimming took 3 bases from V and 7 from J; bases not matched to a gene: 11. CDR3 sequence reads: CASSHPVVAGGLEQYF. The CDR3 DNA follows: TGCGCCAGCAGCCATCCGGTGGTAGCGGGAGGGCTAGAGCAGTACTTC.

Details on this clone: The identical CDR3 is also encoded by other nucleotide sequences in the sample. The V call is TRBV6-6, the J call TRBJ2-7; D gene unclear. Deletions cut 0 bases from V and 4 bases from J, with 7 bases between. This CDR3 has 13 amino acids. From germline, CDR1 is MNHNY and CDR2 SVGAGI (reference sequence). The CDR3: CASSYSMGYEQYF. DNA of the CDR3: TGTGCCAGCAGTTACTCGATGGGATACGAGCAGTACTTC.

This clone was observed many times. The V call is TRBV5-8, the J call TRBJ1-2; D is undetermined. Germline V gives CDR1 SGHTS, CDR2 YDEGEE. The CDR3 has 15 amino acids. Trimming took 3 bases from V and 7 from J, leaving 19 bases between them. CDR3 protein: CASSSGPQLASGYTF. In DNA form, the CDR3 reads TGTGCCAGCAGCTCCGGGCCCCAGTTAGCTAGTGGCTACACCTTC.

This clone has a single count. The chain has TRBV5-1 and TRBJ2-7; D is undetermined. CDR3 size: 13 residues. CDR1 and CDR2 (germline): SGHRS, YFSETQ. V shed 0 bases and J shed 6 bases, with 10 bases lying between them. This CDR3 reads CASSLDPLVEQYF. The DNA of the CDR3 is TGCGCCAGCAGCTTGGATCCCCTCGTCGAGCAGTACTTC.

The chain employs TRBV10-3 and TRBJ2-7; D call uncertain. The CDR3 covers 13 residues. Germline CDR1 ENHRY, CDR2 SYGVKD. V was pared by 0 bases and J by 3 bases, with 6 bases between. CDR3 sequence reads: CAISESQFYEQYF. The CDR3 bases are TGTGCCATCAGTGAGTCACAGTTCTACGAGCAGTACTTC.

This rearrangement joins TRBV30 to TRBJ2-2, with D unresolved. V dropped 0 bases and J dropped 4 bases, with 12 bases sitting between them. CDR3 length: 15 residues. Germline CDR1 GTSNPN, CDR2 SVGIG (reference sequence). CDR3 amino acids: CAWSVLGSPTGELFF. The CDR3 region has the DNA TGTGCCTGGAGTGTACTCGGCAGCCCCACCGGGGAGCTGTTTTTT.

This clone came up once. The chain employs TRBV2 and TRBJ1-1, with D hard to call. Trimming cost V 4 bases and J 7 bases, with 19 bases left between them. Germline-derived CDR1 and CDR2 are SNHLY and FYNNEI. This CDR3 has 15 residues. The CDR3 is CASSASSVPSGEAFF. In DNA form, the CDR3 reads TGTGCCAGCAGTGCTTCCTCTGTTCCAAGCGGTGAAGCTTTCTTT. The full variable domain, its missing parts supplied by reference TRBV2 and TRBJ1-1, is EPEVTQTPSHQVTQMGQEVILRCVPISNHLYFYWYRQILGQKVEFLVSFYNNEISEKSEIFDDQFSVERPDGSNFTLKIRSTKLEDSAMYFCASSASSVPSGEAFFGQGTRLTVV.

For this clone: This CDR3 is also generated by other DNA sequences in the sample. The chain employs TRBV7-2 and TRBJ2-7; 7 nucleotides align to TRBD2. Germline loops: CDR1 SGHTA, CDR2 FQGNSA. The length of the CDR3 is 15 residues. Unmatched junction bases numbered 10, after V lost 5 bases and J lost 3 bases. The CDR3 loop is CASSPGGGGSYEQYF. In DNA form, the CDR3 reads TGTGCCAGCAGCCCCGGTGGAGGCGGGAGCTACGAGCAGTACTTC.

The CDR3, as DNA: TGCGCCAGCAGTGGAGCCCGGGAGGGCCCTAGCACAGATACGCAGTATTTT. This codes for CASSGAREGPSTDTQYF. J is TRBJ2-3 and V is TRBV5-1; 8 nucleotides line up with TRBD2. Per germline, CDR1 SGHRS and CDR2 YFSETQ. Germline trimming cut 5 bases from V and 0 bases from J; bases unmatched to any gene: 11. This CDR3 comprises 17 residues.

This clone has just a few counts. The chain has TRBV6-1 and TRBJ2-5; 9 bases match TRBD1. The DNA matches TRBJ2-7 better at its end, which makes the J call doubtful. The germline V gene encodes CDR1 MNHNS and CDR2 SASEGT. This CDR3 contains 13 residues. The CDR3 here is CASSRTGDYEQYF. For the CDR3, the DNA is TGTGCCAGCAGTCGGACAGGGGACTACGAGCAGTACTTC.

This rearrangement joins TRBV30 to TRBJ1-4; 7 bases map to TRBD1. CDR1 and CDR2 from the germline V gene are GTSNPN and SVGIG (reference sequence). The CDR3 is 14 amino acids. V trimming: 2 bases; J trimming: 8 bases; junction bases outside the gene matches: 8. The CDR3: CAWSTTGVSEKLFF. DNA of the CDR3: TGTGCCTGGAGTACTACAGGGGTGAGCGAAAAACTGTTTTTT.

The chain uses TRBV7-2 and TRBJ1-4; TRBD1 matches 9 bases. Per germline, CDR1 SGHTA and CDR2 FQGNSA. CDR3 size: 16 residues. Trimming removed 5 bases from V and 10 bases from J; junction bases left unmatched: 14. CDR3 DNA: TGTGCCAGCAGCCCCCCCTCCGGGACAGGGTTAGGAAAACTGTTTTTT. Its translation is CASSPPSGTGLGKLFF. The full variable domain, rest sourced from reference TRBV7-2 and TRBJ1-4, is GAGVSQSPSNKVTEKGKDVELRCDPISGHTALYWYRQSLGQGLEFLIYFQGNSAPDKSGLPSDRFSAERTGGSVSTLTIQRTQQEDSAVYLCASSPPSGTGLGKLFFGSGTQLSVL.

The chain joins TRBV7-3 to TRBJ2-3, with TRBD2 matching over 8 bases. The ends lost 4 bases at V and 6 bases at J; junction bases unmatched: 12. The CDR3 totals 16 residues. Germline assignment: CDR1 SGHTA and CDR2 FQGTGA. Here the CDR3 reads CASSWAGGQPQDTQYF. CDR3 coding DNA: TGTGCCAGCAGCTGGGCGGGGGGCCAGCCCCAGGATACGCAGTATTTT.

About this clone: Different DNA sequences within this sample yield the same CDR3. The chain links TRBV5-1 to TRBJ2-5, with 8 bases that match TRBD2. Germline loops: CDR1 SGHRS, CDR2 YFSETQ. CDR3 length equals 15 residues. J was trimmed by 1 base and V by 2 bases; bases with no gene match: 4. The CDR3 sequence: CASSFTGGTQETQYF. CDR3 nucleotides: TGCGCCAGCAGCTTTACGGGGGGGACCCAAGAGACCCAGTACTTC. Variable domain in full (rest from reference TRBV5-1 and TRBJ2-5): KAGVTQTPRYLIKTRGQQVTLSCSPISGHRSVSWYQQTPGQGLQFLFEYFSETQRNKGNFPGRFSGRQFSNSRSEMNVSTLELGDSALYLCASSFTGGTQETQYFGPGTRLLVL.

V is TRBV18 and J is TRBJ2-5, with TRBD2 matching 7 bases. The V gene end was trimmed by 11 bases and the J gene end by 2 bases; junction bases not matched to a gene: 8. The CDR3 is 13 residues long. Germline V gene data show CDR1 as KGHSH and CDR2 as LQKENI. For the CDR3, the DNA is TGTGCCTCCTGCGGGAGTAGGCAAGAGACCCAGTACTTC. Protein product: CASCGSRQETQYF.

V usage is TRBV11-2 and J usage is TRBJ1-6, with D possibly matching TRBD1 (5 bases). The CDR3 extends over 16 amino acids. CDR1 and CDR2 from the germline V gene are SGHAT and FQNNGV. The ends were cut back, 6 bases at V and 4 bases at J, with 16 bases in the middle. The CDR3 DNA reads as TGTGCCAGCAGGTATTCCGGGACGGTTTATAATTCACCCCTCCACTTT. Protein: CASRYSGTVYNSPLHF.

The J gene is TRBJ1-5, the V gene TRBV12-5, with TRBD1 matching 7 bases. V gave up 6 bases and J gave up 5 bases; unmatched junction bases: 7. The germline gives CDR1 LGHNT, CDR2 FRNRAP. This CDR3 is built from 14 residues. The CDR3, as DNA: TGTGCTAGTGGGGCAGGACAGGAGTATCAGCCCCAGCATTTT. Its protein product is CASGAGQEYQPQHF.

V usage is TRBV5-4 and J usage is TRBJ2-5; 7 nucleotides agree with TRBD2. J gave up 0 bases and V 2 bases, and 4 bases lay outside the gene matches. The V gene's germline CDR1 is SGHNT and CDR2 YYREEE (reference sequence). The CDR3 has 15 residues. The CDR3 here is CASSFPAGDQETQYF. CDR3 coding DNA: TGTGCCAGCAGCTTCCCTGCGGGGGACCAAGAGACCCAGTACTTC.

As to this clone: The sample holds other DNA sequences that translate to the same CDR3. The V call is TRBV6-5, the J call TRBJ2-5; a weak D match, TRBD2 (5 bases). The length of the CDR3 is 13 residues. The V gene lost 2 bases and the J gene lost 2 bases, with 6 bases spanning the gap. CDR1 MNHEY and CDR2 SVGAGI come from the germline V gene. The CDR3 DNA follows: TGTGCCAGCAGTTACGGCGGGCAAGAGACCCAGTACTTC. Protein sequence: CASSYGGQETQYF.